A single sample is the source of the 15 T cell receptor beta chains below, sequenced in a study of Graves' ophthalmopathy and Graves' hyperthyroidism. Amplified material comprised TCR beta CDR3 regions derived from RNA transcripts. HTBI primers were employed in first-round RT-PCR, then a second-round multiplex PCR followed. TCRdb re-called the multiplex PCR reads with MiXCR, one entry per CDR3 protein. The repertoire holds over a million distinct CDR3 sequences, with 35% to 40% as singletons. Sequences were obtained from peripheral blood or thyroid tissue (not recorded which). The source of these receptors is an adult man with Graves' hyperthyroidism.

The chain has TRBV7-6 and TRBJ2-2, with a weak D call TRBD2 (6 bases). V was clipped by 3 bases and J by 3 bases, with 11 bases between them. The CDR3 loop spans 15 amino acids. Germline CDR1 reads SGHVS; CDR2 reads FNYEAQ. CDR3 in amino acids: CASSFAGGHTGELFF. In nucleotides, the CDR3 is TGTGCCAGCAGCTTCGCCGGGGGACACACCGGGGAGCTGTTTTTT. The complete variable domain, with remaining parts taken from reference TRBV7-6 and TRBJ2-2, reads GAGVSQSPRYKVTKRGQDVALRCDPISGHVSLYWYRQALGQGPEFLTYFNYEAQQDKSGLPNDRFSAERPEGSISTLTIQRTEQRDSAMYRCASSFAGGHTGELFFGEGSRLTVL.

This clonotype was recorded once. DNA of the CDR3: TGCGCCAGCAGTGAGTCCGGGACAGTATACTACGAGCAGTACTTC. Its translation: CASSESGTVYYEQYF. The chain joins TRBV10-2 to TRBJ2-7, with 7 bases aligning to TRBD1. CDR1 and CDR2 from the germline V gene are WSHSY and SAAADI. This CDR3 has 15 residues. J gave up 3 bases and V 0 bases, and 5 bases lay outside the gene matches.

This chain links TRBV6-2 or TRBV6-3 with TRBJ1-6; D remains unclear. The CDR3 loop spans 14 amino acids. The germline V and J ends were trimmed by 2 bases and 7 bases, with 9 bases remaining between them. CDR1 is MNHEY, CDR2 SVGEGT, per germline. This chain's CDR3 is CASSYMLLNSPLHF. DNA for the CDR3: TGTGCCAGCAGTTACATGCTATTGAATTCACCCCTCCACTTT.

This clonotype occurred many times. This chain connects TRBV24-1 to TRBJ1-1; 7 bases match TRBD1. The CDR3 is made up of 13 amino acids. Germline CDR1 reads KGHDR; CDR2 reads SFDVKD. J lost 6 bases, V lost 8 bases, and 8 bases had no gene match. CDR3 in amino acids: CATNDAQGSEAFF. CDR3 bases: TGTGCCACCAACGACGCACAGGGGTCTGAAGCTTTCTTT.

This chain links TRBV20-1 with TRBJ2-7, with D possibly TRBD2 on 6 matching bases. The CDR3 runs 13 residues. Between the trimmed V and J ends, which lost 8 bases and 0 bases, there was a span of 14 bases. The germline CDR1 and CDR2 sequences are DFQATT and SNEGSKA (reference sequence). Written as DNA, the CDR3 is TGCAGTACGGCCGGGGGAGTCTCCTACGAGCAGTACTTC. Encoded protein: CSTAGGVSYEQYF.

This clonotype was seen a handful of times. This chain uses TRBV18 with TRBJ2-7; D not certain. There are 14 residues in the CDR3. Germline V gene sequence: CDR1 KGHSH, CDR2 LQKENI. The V gene lost 0 bases and the J gene lost 4 bases, with 10 bases spanning the gap. For the CDR3, the DNA is TGTGCCAGCTCACCACCCAGTGACCGTTACGAGCAGTACTTC. Residues: CASSPPSDRYEQYF.

The rearrangement links TRBV2 to TRBJ1-1, with D possibly being TRBD1 (6 bases). CDR1 is SNHLY, CDR2 FYNNEI, per germline. The CDR3 is 15 residues long. With 6 bases removed from V and 0 bases from J, the gap between germline ends came to 14 bases. DNA for the CDR3: TGTGCCAGCAGCGCTATTACAGGGATGAACACTGAAGCTTTCTTT. Translation gives CASSAITGMNTEAFF.

At least ten counts were recorded for this clonotype. The CDR3 protein is CASSGTGANVLTF. The DNA for the CDR3 is TGTGCCAGCAGCGGAACTGGGGCCAACGTCCTGACTTTC. V usage is TRBV2 and J usage is TRBJ2-6; D gene ambiguous. Germline CDR1 reads SNHLY; CDR2 reads FYNNEI. Trimming took off 6 bases at V and 2 bases at J, with 5 bases between the two ends. CDR3 length: 13 amino acids. Based on the CDR3 plus reference TRBV2 and TRBJ2-6, the full variable domain is EPEVTQTPSHQVTQMGQEVILRCVPISNHLYFYWYRQILGQKVEFLVSFYNNEISEKSEIFDDQFSVERPDGSNFTLKIRSTKLEDSAMYFCASSGTGANVLTFGAGSRLTVL.

This clonotype has ten or more counts. The chain's CDR3 is CASSLDTAWGSPLHF. Written as DNA, the CDR3 is TGTGCCAGCAGCTTAGATACAGCCTGGGGTTCACCCCTCCACTTT. V usage is TRBV11-2 and J usage is TRBJ1-6; D is unclear. Germline V gene sequence: CDR1 SGHAT, CDR2 FQNNGV. The CDR3 covers 15 residues. V lost 0 bases, J lost 9 bases, and 12 bases lay in between.

In its sample, this clonotype was seen many times. The chain recombines TRBV12-3 or TRBV12-4 with TRBJ2-2; no reliable D call. The CDR3 loop spans 12 amino acids. V dropped 7 bases and J dropped 3 bases, with 6 bases sitting between them. CDR3 nucleotides: TGTGCCAGCATGAAGGACACCGGGGAGCTGTTTTTT. It is translated as CASMKDTGELFF.

This clonotype appeared many times. V and J are TRBV4-1 and TRBJ2-7; 10 bases are shared with TRBD2. Germline lookup yields CDR1 MGHRA and CDR2 YSYEKL. After removal of 0 bases from V and 2 bases from J, the junction contained 4 bases not matched to a gene. The CDR3 covers 16 residues. CDR3 residues: CASSQEPGLATYEQYF. The CDR3 region has the DNA TGCGCCAGCAGCCAAGAGCCGGGACTAGCGACCTACGAGCAGTACTTC.

This sequence joins TRBV10-2 and TRBJ2-5, with TRBD1 as a possible D gene (6 bases). Germline V gene sequence: CDR1 WSHSY, CDR2 SAAADI. V lost 6 bases, J lost 4 bases, and 21 bases lay in between. The CDR3 extends over 16 amino acids. CDR3 in amino acids: CASRPHSDSPGETQYF. The DNA of the CDR3 is TGCGCCAGCAGACCCCACTCGGACAGCCCGGGAGAGACCCAGTACTTC.

This clonotype appeared many times. V is TRBV29-1 and J is TRBJ1-1; D unresolved. The CDR3 length is 11 residues. The germline CDR1 and CDR2 sequences are SQVTM and ANQGSEA. Deletions cut 6 bases from V and 8 bases from J, with 13 bases between. This chain's CDR3 is CSVPLAGEAFF. The CDR3 DNA follows: TGCAGCGTCCCTCTCGCTGGGGAAGCTTTCTTT.

Turning to this clonotype: A single base separates this from a much larger clone, so it may be a read error. The chain joins TRBV20-1 to TRBJ1-5, with a weak D call TRBD1 (5 bases). CDR3 length: 15 amino acids. Germline CDR1 is DFQATT and CDR2 is SNEGSKA (reference sequence). The CDR3 nucleotides read TGCAGTACTAGAGATATAACCAGGGGCAATCAGCCCCAGCATTTT. Protein product: CSTRDITRGNQPQHF.

A note on this clonotype: The junction departs from the called germline gene at one end, perhaps through a read error. The J gene is TRBJ1-5, the V gene TRBV19; TRBD1 matches at 10 bases. Germline-derived CDR1 and CDR2 are LNHDA and SQIVND (reference sequence). CDR3 length: 15 residues. The CDR3 region has the DNA TGTACCAGTAGTCCGACAGGGGGCTACAATCAGCCCCAGCATTTT. This gives the protein CTSSPTGGYNQPQHF.